This record covers a single TCR beta chain. The antigen remains undetermined. Relapse was seen in all patients after autologous stem cell transplantation, and brentuximab vedotin exposure was variable. Some clones are missing from TCRdb's copy, which holds only in-frame ones; the method was immunoSEQ multiplex PCR. The sample lists approximately 34,000 clones, around 76% occurring once. These data originate in a study of PD-1 blockade in classical Hodgkin lymphoma. Study results and limitations: Repertoire differences lack defined causes, possibly disease activity or prior therapy. Lower baseline TCR diversity marked trial partial responders and progressors.

The germline gives CDR1 SNHLY, CDR2 FYNNEI. V lost 1 base and J lost 8, with 11 bases in between. The CDR3 spans 13 residues. The receptor was isolated from a human donor with classical Hodgkin lymphoma. The source was peripheral blood mononuclear cells (PBMCs), collected before the second cycle of nivolumab. This sequence joins TRBV2 and TRBJ1-1; D uncertain. CDR3 region: CASSEGSGSEAFF. The DNA of the CDR3 is TGTGCCAGCAGTGAAGGTAGTGGATCCGAAGCTTTCTTT.